A single sample gave rise to the 27 T cell receptor beta chains below, sequenced in a study of blood T cells in healthy people across ages. The second PCR ran about 7 to 12 cycles with a sample-barcoded 5' primer and J-beta primers. TCRdb itself ran the 5' RACE reads through MiXCR, one entry per CDR3 protein. The top ten clones hold around 14% of a sample with around 670,000 distinct CDR3 sequences, about 30% of them seen once. Sequenced material: blood. The receptors come from an elderly woman in good health.

The rearrangement joins TRBV20-1 to TRBJ2-5; unclear D gene. Between the trimmed V and J ends, which lost 3 bases and 4 bases, there was a span of 12 bases. The CDR3 runs to 13 residues. The V gene's germline CDR1 is DFQATT and CDR2 SNEGSKA (reference sequence). CDR3 region: CSASLGWGETQYF. The CDR3 DNA is TGCAGTGCTAGCCTCGGCTGGGGAGAGACCCAGTACTTC.

As to this clonotype: The junction shows a germline mismatch at one end, possibly a read error. This chain links TRBV20-1 with TRBJ2-3, with D unclear. This CDR3 contains 14 residues. Germline V lookup: CDR1 DFQATT, CDR2 SNEGSKA (reference sequence). CDR3 protein: CSASSATGTDMQYF. In DNA, the CDR3 is TGCAGTGCTAGCAGCGCGACGGGCACAGATATGCAGTATTTT.

This clonotype was detected many times. This chain links TRBV6-1 with TRBJ1-2; 9 bases line up with TRBD1. V gave up 5 bases and J gave up 3 bases; unmatched junction bases: 10. CDR3 length: 16 residues. Germline CDR1 and CDR2: MNHNS and SASEGT. CDR3 bases: TGTGCCAGCAGTCCCCGGGACAGGGAAAGGTACTATGGCTACACCTTC. It codes for CASSPRDRERYYGYTF.

There are many counts of this clonotype. The V and J genes are TRBV7-2 and TRBJ1-5; D gene ambiguous. Per the germline V gene, CDR1 is SGHTA and CDR2 is FQGNSA. Trimming cost V 0 bases and J 3 bases, with 3 bases left between them. The CDR3 runs 13 residues. This CDR3 is CASSLAHNQPQHF. In DNA form, the CDR3 reads TGTGCCAGCAGCTTAGCGCACAATCAGCCCCAGCATTTT.

The table lists this clonotype with a few counts. At one boundary the junction diverges from the germline segment, which might be a read error. V and J are TRBV6-6 and TRBJ1-6; D is possibly TRBD1 (6 bases). This CDR3 region has 14 residues. The V gene's germline CDR1 is MNHNY and CDR2 SVGAGI (reference sequence). CDR3 sequence reads: CASSYEQGTSPPHF. CDR3 in DNA: TGTGCCAGCAGTTACGAACAGGGAACTTCACCCCCCCACTTT.

V usage is TRBV29-1 and J usage is TRBJ1-1, with D hard to call. The CDR3 contains 10 residues. The germline V gene has CDR1 SQVTM and CDR2 ANQGSEA. Trimming left V 7 bases short and J 1 base short, with 4 bases between. In DNA, the CDR3 is TGCAGCGCTCAGAACACTGAAGCTTTCTTT. Its protein product is CSAQNTEAFF. Looking up the rest from reference TRBV29-1 and TRBJ1-1 gives the full variable domain: SAVISQKPSRDICQRGTSLTIQCQVDSQVTMMFWYRQQPGQSLTLIATANQGSEATYESGFVIDKFPISRPNLTFSTLTVSNMSPEDSSIYLCSAQNTEAFFGQGTRLTVV.

In its sample, this clonotype was seen many times. The chain recombines TRBV6-1 with TRBJ2-7, with D possibly matching TRBD2 (5 bases). This CDR3 contains 14 residues. Per germline, CDR1 MNHNS and CDR2 SASEGT. V was pared by 6 bases and J by 0 bases, with 12 bases between. Here the CDR3 DNA reads TGTGCCAGCAGCCAACGGGGAAGCTCCTACGAGCAGTACTTC. Translating gives CASSQRGSSYEQYF.

This clonotype appeared many times. The rearrangement joins TRBV7-9 to TRBJ2-3; D is uncertain. CDR1 and CDR2 (germline): SEHNR, FQNEAQ (reference sequence). The CDR3 has 13 residues. The V gene lost 8 bases and the J gene lost 2 bases, with 11 bases spanning the gap. The CDR3: CASGSVSTDTQYF. DNA for the CDR3: TGTGCCAGCGGGTCGGTGTCCACAGATACGCAGTATTTT.

This clonotype came up many times. The V and J genes are TRBV4-2 and TRBJ2-5, with D tentatively TRBD1 or TRBD2 (6 bases each). CDR1 is LGHNA and CDR2 is YNFKEQ in the germline V gene. The ends were cut back, 1 base at V and 3 bases at J, with 18 bases in the middle. This CDR3 contains 17 residues. Here the CDR3 DNA reads TGTGCCAGCAGCCAAGGGAGGACAGCCGGAGGGGAAGAGACCCAGTACTTC. Amino acids: CASSQGRTAGGEETQYF.

This clonotype showed up just a few times. This chain joins TRBV3-1 and TRBJ1-1; no clear D gene. Trimming took off 6 bases at V and 5 bases at J, with 7 bases between the two ends. The germline CDR1 and CDR2 sequences are LGHDT and YNNKEL (reference sequence). CDR3 length equals 11 residues. The CDR3 nucleotides are TGTGCCAGCAGTCAGACGACTGAAGCTTTCTTT. Amino acids: CASSQTTEAFF.

This clonotype was observed at least ten times. J is TRBJ2-1 and V is TRBV30; TRBD2 is a possible D gene (5 bases). Germline V gene sequence: CDR1 GTSNPN, CDR2 SVGIG (reference sequence). The CDR3 has 12 residues. V lost 5 bases and J 5 bases, leaving 10 bases between the germline ends. CDR3: CAWAGQNNEQFF. CDR3 in DNA: TGTGCCTGGGCGGGTCAGAACAATGAGCAGTTCTTC.

The table lists this clonotype with many counts. The chain carries TRBV28 and TRBJ2-6, with a possible D match to TRBD1 (5 bases). Germline CDR1 and CDR2: MDHEN and SYDVKM. V shed 7 bases and J shed 0 bases, with 7 bases lying between them. The CDR3 spans 14 residues. The CDR3 region is CASTQDSGANVLTF. CDR3 bases: TGTGCCAGCACACAGGACTCTGGGGCCAACGTCCTGACTTTC.

This clonotype is a singleton in its sample. A read error is possible here, since a much larger clone lies one base away. The chain is built from TRBV3-1 and TRBJ2-3; D uncertain. V was trimmed by 0 bases and J by 1 base, leaving 14 bases between them. The CDR3 contains 17 residues. CDR1 and CDR2 (germline): LGHDT, YNNKEL (reference sequence). The CDR3 sequence is CASSQERPLFRTDTQYF. CDR3 DNA: TGTGCCAGCAGCCAAGAAAGGCCCCTTTTCCGCACAGATACGCAGTATTTT.

The rearrangement links TRBV30 to TRBJ2-2, with 8 bases aligning to TRBD1. V was clipped by 5 bases and J by 6 bases; unmatched bases: 11. The V gene's germline CDR1 is GTSNPN and CDR2 SVGIG (reference sequence). CDR3 size: 15 residues. The CDR3 DNA sequence: TGTGCCTGGCAACATAGGACAGGGTTCTCCGGGGAGCTGTTTTTT. Its protein product is CAWQHRTGFSGELFF.

This clonotype was recorded once. The CDR3 does not close with the conserved phenylalanine or tryptophan, likely indicating a read error. The chain carries TRBV5-1 and TRBJ1-1; D might be TRBD1 (5 bases). CDR1 and CDR2 (germline): SGHRS, YFSETQ. CDR3 size: 14 residues. The V gene lost 2 bases and the J gene lost 1 base, with 9 bases spanning the gap. The CDR3 nucleotides are TGCGCCAGCAGCTTAAAGGGGCCGAACACTGAAGCTTTCTGT. This gives the protein CASSLKGPNTEAFC.

This chain uses TRBV9 with TRBJ1-2, with D possibly being TRBD1 (6 bases). The CDR3 consists of 15 residues. Trimming removed 3 bases from V and 0 bases from J, with 12 bases in between. Germline V gene data show CDR1 as SGDLS and CDR2 as YYNGEE. The CDR3 loop reads CASSEQGYANYGYTF. The CDR3, as DNA: TGTGCCAGCAGCGAACAGGGCTATGCTAACTATGGCTACACCTTC.

In this sample, this clonotype turned up many times. V is TRBV7-2 and J is TRBJ1-2; D may be TRBD1 (5 bases). Germline CDR1 reads SGHTA; CDR2 reads FQGNSA. Trimming left V 5 bases short and J 0 bases short, with 13 bases between. The CDR3 is made up of 15 amino acids. The CDR3 coding sequence is TGTGCCAGCAGCCCCCCCGCAGGGACTAACTATGGCTACACCTTC. Its translation is CASSPPAGTNYGYTF. Full variable domain (outside the CDR3, taken from reference TRBV7-2 and TRBJ1-2): GAGVSQSPSNKVTEKGKDVELRCDPISGHTALYWYRQSLGQGLEFLIYFQGNSAPDKSGLPSDRFSAERTGGSVSTLTIQRTQQEDSAVYLCASSPPAGTNYGYTFGSGTRLTVV.

This clonotype was found many times. This chain uses TRBV29-1 with TRBJ2-1, with a tentative D call TRBD2 (6 bases). V was shortened by 5 bases and J by 4 bases, with 12 bases between the two germline ends. Germline CDR1 SQVTM, CDR2 ANQGSEA. This CDR3 has 13 residues. Here the CDR3 reads CSVTAGSYNEQFF. The CDR3 DNA sequence: TGCAGCGTTACCGCGGGGTCTTACAATGAGCAGTTCTTC.

Comment on this clonotype: Being one base from a much bigger clone, this may be a read error. V and J are TRBV7-2 and TRBJ2-1; D not certain. TRBJ2-7 explains the end of the DNA better; the J call may be wrong. CDR3 length: 15 amino acids. The V gene's germline CDR1 is SGHTA and CDR2 FQGNSA. DNA for the CDR3: TGTGCCAGCAGCCCTGAAGAGTCCGACACGTACGAGCAGTACTTC. Translated: CASSPEESDTYEQYF.

This clonotype has ten or more counts. The rearrangement joins TRBV5-1 to TRBJ1-1, with unresolved D. In germline, CDR1 is SGHRS, CDR2 YFSETQ. Trimming took off 4 bases at V and 3 bases at J, with 13 bases between the two ends. CDR3 length: 14 amino acids. Written as DNA, the CDR3 is TGCGCCAGCAGCCTCCCTGACGGATACACTGAAGCTTTCTTT. Its translation: CASSLPDGYTEAFF.

The V gene is TRBV6-6, the J gene TRBJ1-5; D is unresolved. The V gene's germline CDR1 is MNHNY and CDR2 SVGAGI (reference sequence). The CDR3 runs 15 residues. The germline V and J ends were trimmed by 3 bases and 1 base, with 10 bases remaining between them. The CDR3 loop reads CASSYHPGSNQPQHF. Written as DNA, the CDR3 is TGTGCCAGCAGTTATCACCCGGGGAGCAATCAGCCCCAGCATTTT.

This clonotype was seen a handful of times. This chain uses TRBV7-2 with TRBJ2-2; tentative D call: TRBD1 (5 bases). V was trimmed by 8 bases and J by 4 bases, leaving 14 bases between them. CDR1 and CDR2 (germline): SGHTA, FQGNSA. CDR3 size: 14 residues. CDR3: CASGKGRATGELFF. CDR3 DNA: TGTGCCAGCGGGAAGGGGCGCGCCACCGGGGAGCTGTTTTTT.

Details on this clonotype: This may be a read error: a much more frequent sequence differs by one nucleotide. The genes are TRBV20-1 and TRBJ1-6, with D perhaps matching TRBD1 (5 bases). In germline, CDR1 is DFQATT, CDR2 SNEGSKA (reference sequence). The CDR3 is 14 residues long. Between the trimmed V and J ends, which lost 0 bases and 15 bases, there was a span of 18 bases. CDR3 bases: TGCAGTGCTAGAGATCCGGATACAGGACGAGACCTCCACTTT. As protein: CSARDPDTGRDLHF.

Regarding this clonotype: A much bigger clone sits one base away, suggesting this may be a read error. The rearrangement joins TRBV20-1 to TRBJ1-6; TRBD1 matches at 9 bases. Germline-derived CDR1 and CDR2 are DFQATT and SNEGSKA (reference sequence). This CDR3 region has 15 residues. Written as DNA, the CDR3 is TGCAGTGCACCCATGAGGACAGGGGAGTTATCACCCCTCTACTTT. Residues: CSAPMRTGELSPLYF.

This clonotype has a count of ten or more. The chain has TRBV5-1 and TRBJ2-6; TRBD1 or TRBD2 may be the D gene (6 bases each). Trimming removed 4 bases from V and 4 bases from J, with 15 bases in between. CDR1 is SGHRS and CDR2 is YFSETQ in the germline V gene. The CDR3 length is 16 residues. CDR3 nucleotides: TGCGCCAGCAGCCTGGGTTCGGGGGCCGGGGCCAACGTCCTGACTTTC. This sequence encodes CASSLGSGAGANVLTF.

In this sample, this clonotype turned up once. It may be a read error: a sequence one base away is much more abundant. V gene TRBV6-6 combines with J gene TRBJ1-5, with 9 nucleotides matching TRBD1. The CDR3 has 14 amino acids. Per germline, CDR1 MNHNY and CDR2 SVGAGI (reference sequence). J was trimmed by 8 bases and V by 6 bases; bases with no gene match: 8. CDR3: CASRPRTGGKPQHF. CDR3 DNA sequence: TGTGCCAGCAGGCCTCGAACAGGGGGCAAGCCCCAGCATTTT.

This clonotype has at least ten counts. J is TRBJ1-2 and V is TRBV10-3; possibly TRBD1 for D (6 bases). The V end lost 6 bases, the J end lost 7 bases, and 15 bases lay between the germline ends. The CDR3 spans 13 residues. Germline V CDR1 and CDR2: ENHRY, SYGVKD. Here the CDR3 DNA reads TGTGCCATCAGGTTGGACAGATTGGTTGGCTACACCTTC. Translating it yields CAIRLDRLVGYTF.